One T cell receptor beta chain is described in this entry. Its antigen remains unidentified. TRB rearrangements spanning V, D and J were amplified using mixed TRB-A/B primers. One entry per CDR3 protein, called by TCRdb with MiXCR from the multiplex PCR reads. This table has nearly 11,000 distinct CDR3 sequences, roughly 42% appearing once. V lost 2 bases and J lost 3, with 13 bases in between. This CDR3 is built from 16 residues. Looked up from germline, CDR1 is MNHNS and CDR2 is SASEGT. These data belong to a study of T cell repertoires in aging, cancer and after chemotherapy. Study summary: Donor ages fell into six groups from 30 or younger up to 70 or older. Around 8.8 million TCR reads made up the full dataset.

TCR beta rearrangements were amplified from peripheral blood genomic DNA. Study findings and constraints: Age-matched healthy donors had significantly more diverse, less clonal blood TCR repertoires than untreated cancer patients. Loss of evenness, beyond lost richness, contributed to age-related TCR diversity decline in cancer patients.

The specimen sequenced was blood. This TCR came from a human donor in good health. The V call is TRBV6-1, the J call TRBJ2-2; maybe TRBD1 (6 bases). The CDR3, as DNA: TGTGCCAGCAGTGAAAGGCCAGGGGACGACACCGGGGAGCTGTTTTTT. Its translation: CASSERPGDDTGELFF.